This is a list of T cell receptor beta chains from one sample in a study of OX40 agonist ivuxolimab in advanced cancers. Sequencing was performed with immunoSEQ multiplex PCR; in TCRdb, only in-frame clones are kept and a portion is missing. The sample gives 65,000 to 95,000 clones, around 88% of which show up once; about 0.71% is in the top ten. Sequencing was performed on CD4+ or CD8+ T cells sorted from blood, taken in a trial of the OX40 agonist ivuxolimab. These receptors all come from an adult with an advanced solid tumor such as melanoma, head and neck, liver or kidney cancer. CDR3s include the opening cysteine and the closing phenylalanine or tryptophan. The D gene is left open where the match is weak. Expanded clones are given a class, and other clones once, few, many or no size at all.

-	TRBV7-9	few	12	TRBJ1-1	TGTGCCAGCAAGGGCAGGGACTCTGAAGCTTTCTTT	CASKGRDSEAFF
-	TRBV5-6	-	16	TRBJ1-1	TGTGCCAGCAGCTTATTCGGGACAACCATGAACACTGAAGCTTTCTTT	CASSLFGTTMNTEAFF
TRBD1	TRBV5-6	-	16	TRBJ1-5	TGTGCCAGCAGCGCGTACAGGGGCAATAGCAATCAGCCCCAGCATTTT	CASSAYRGNSNQPQHF
-	TRBV7-2	-	16	TRBJ1-5	TGTGCCAGCAGCTTAGGCGGGGGGCGAAGCAATCAGCCCCAGCATTTT	CASSLGGGRSNQPQHF
-	TRBV6-1	once	13	TRBJ1-5	TGTGCCAGCAGTGAAAACACCGGACGGCCCCAGCATTTT	CASSENTGRPQHF
TRBD2	TRBV9	-	18	TRBJ2-5	TGTGCCAGCAGCCAAGACCCCCGTATACTAGCGGGAGCAGAGACCCAGTACTTC	CASSQDPRILAGAETQYF
TRBD1	TRBV10-1	-	15	TRBJ2-2	TGCGCCAGCAGCCCGGGACAGGGCTTCACCGGGGAGCTGTTTTTT	CASSPGQGFTGELFF
-	TRBV7-2	-	16	TRBJ2-1	TGTGCCAGCAGCTTAGAGGGGCGGGGATCTCACAATGAGCAGTTCTTC	CASSLEGRGSHNEQFF
TRBD2	TRBV5-5	-	16	TRBJ2-1	TGTGCCAGCAGCCCCCGCGGGGGGGCCAGGTCGGATGAGCAGTTCTTC	CASSPRGGARSDEQFF
-	TRBV6-1	-	13	TRBJ1-1	TGTGCCAGCATCGGGAGGTTGAACACTGAAGCTTTCTTT	CASIGRLNTEAFF
-	TRBV4-2	-	14	TRBJ1-2	TGTGCCAGCAGCCAGGGTCTTACTAACTATGGCTACACCTTC	CASSQGLTNYGYTF
-	TRBV5-6	-	15	TRBJ2-3	TGTGCCAGCAGCTTCAATTCCGCCGGTATGAATACGCAGTATTTT	CASSFNSAGMNTQYF
TRBD1	TRBV15	-	15	TRBJ2-7	TGTGCCACCAGCGGAGGACGGGACAGCTCCTACGAGCAGTACTTC	CATSGGRDSSYEQYF
TRBD1	TRBV2	-	16	TRBJ1-3	TGTGCCAGCAGTGCGACAGGGTCTAGCTCTGGAAACACCATATATTTT	CASSATGSSSGNTIYF
-	TRBV7-8	-	17	TRBJ2-2	TGTGCCAGCAGCTTGCAGGGGCGTAACGTTAACACCGGGGAGCTGTTTTTT	CASSLQGRNVNTGELFF
TRBD1	TRBV27	-	15	TRBJ1-4	TGTGCCAGCAGTTTCACAGGGGCTCTAGGGGAAAAACTGTTTTTT	CASSFTGALGEKLFF
-	TRBV11-2	once	10	TRBJ2-1	TGTGCCAGCAGCTCCCAGGAGCAGTTCTTC	CASSSQEQFF
-	TRBV5-6	-	12	TRBJ1-6	TGTGCCAGCAGCTCTCGGGGGCCACCCCTCCACTTT	CASSSRGPPLHF
TRBD1	TRBV18	few	13	TRBJ1-1	TGTGCCAGCTCCTACGACAGGGACACTGAAGCTTTCTTT	CASSYDRDTEAFF
TRBD1	TRBV18	-	17	TRBJ2-7	TGTGCCAGCTCACCAAAGTCGGCGGGACAGGGGACCTACGAGCAGTACTTC	CASSPKSAGQGTYEQYF
TRBD1	TRBV5-1	-	15	TRBJ1-2	TGCGCCAGCAGCTTGGTGGGACAGGGAGAAGGTGGCTACACCTTC	CASSLVGQGEGGYTF
-	TRBV11-3	once	12	TRBJ2-1	TGTGCCAGCAGTCGTACGCATACTGAGCAGTTCTTC	CASSRTHTEQFF
-	TRBV29-1	-	14	TRBJ1-1	TGCAGCGTATATACCGGGCCCTTGAACACTGAAGCTTTCTTT	CSVYTGPLNTEAFF
-	TRBV20-1	-	9	TRBJ1-2	TGCAGTGCCCTCCCCGGCTACACCTTC	CSALPGYTF
TRBD1	TRBV5-4	-	15	TRBJ1-2	TGTGCCAGCAGCAAGCGACAGGGAGGGAACTATGGCTACACCTTC	CASSKRQGGNYGYTF
TRBD1	TRBV30	once	13	TRBJ1-3	TGTGCCTGGAAACAGGGGCCTGGAAACACCATATATTTT	CAWKQGPGNTIYF
-	TRBV2	-	13	TRBJ2-7	TGTGCCAGCGACCCGAGCCAGGGGTACGAGCAGTACTTC	CASDPSQGYEQYF